This T cell receptor (beta chain) is from a study of early T cells in non-severe SARS-CoV-2 infection. Study summary: Bulk RNA taken from unsorted whole blood was sequenced, leaving chains unpaired.

The study, taken as a whole, reports: The study's VDJdb matching favored anti-spike CD8 responses and missed private and CD4 specificities.

CDR1 is DFQATT, CDR2 SNEGSKA, per germline (reference sequence). J lost 9 bases, V lost 0 bases, and 4 bases had no gene match. The CDR3 covers 15 residues. Individual cDNA molecules carried attached unique molecular identifiers. TCRdb reprocessed the 5' RACE reads via MiXCR and lists one record per CDR3 protein. The data hold about 60,000 distinct CDR3 sequences, with over 9.5% observed a single time. This clonotype has just a few counts. Its specificity is not known. V is TRBV20-1 and J is TRBJ2-1, with 14 bases lining up with TRBD2. The sequenced sample was whole blood. This TCR was sampled from an adult who was a healthcare worker with PCR-confirmed SARS-CoV-2 infection or an uninfected control (not recorded which). The CDR3 loop reads CSAREGGLAGVEQFF. Here the CDR3 DNA reads TGCAGTGCTAGAGAGGGGGGACTAGCGGGAGTTGAGCAGTTCTTC.